This section outlines one T cell receptor (beta chain) sequence together with its context. The data are from a study of metastatic and nonmetastatic thyroid tumors. TCRdb reanalyzed the PCR reads via MiXCR. This table holds some 25,000 clones, 13% found once. Every patient underwent thyroid surgery untreated. The source of this sequence is a female donor with papillary thyroid cancer or a benign thyroid nodule (not recorded which). Some clones in this sample may be carry-over from other donors' samples. The sequenced material came from blood.

The CDR3 here is CAWKQNSGNTIYF. The CDR3 nucleotides are TGTGCCTGGAAGCAGAACTCTGGAAACACCATATATTTT. The J gene is TRBJ1-3, the V gene TRBV30; no clear D gene. The V end was cut by 4 bases, the J end by 0 bases, with 7 bases between. Germline V CDR1 and CDR2: GTSNPN, SVGIG (reference sequence). The CDR3 has 13 residues.